A single T cell receptor beta chain is shown here with its context. Its target is not known. The sample is drawn from a study of cytomegalovirus exposure and HLA in healthy donors. Study-wide results and limits: An analysis done earlier found most TCR beta V segments productive about 87% or about 30% of the time. In a later analysis, TCR beta V- and J-gene trimming was associated with a missense DCLRE1C variant.

The PCR was carried out with 60 Vbeta primers and 13 Jbeta primers. Assay: immunoSEQ multiplex PCR; the TCRdb copy retains only in-frame clones and omits some. The table includes 200,000 to 300,000 clones, roughly 86% detected once. The sample was PBMCs. This receptor was obtained from a woman between 40 and 50 years old in good health and CMV-seropositive.

Here the CDR3 reads CASSSGTGNGYTF. DNA of the CDR3: TGTGCCAGCAGCTCCGGGACAGGGAACGGCTACACCTTC. This sequence joins TRBV6-5 and TRBJ1-2; 9 bases are a match to TRBD1. Per germline, CDR1 MNHEY and CDR2 SVGAGI. V lost 6 bases to trimming and J lost 8 bases; unmatched junction nucleotides: 7. The CDR3 extends over 13 amino acids.